A selection of T cell receptor beta chains follows, all from one sample in a study of cytomegalovirus exposure and HLA in healthy donors. Clones were read by immunoSEQ multiplex PCR, and TCRdb kept only the in-frame ones, dropping some. The sample has approximately 160,000 clones; around three quarters are singletons. Source material: PBMCs. The receptors come from a man aged 40-55 years in good health and CMV-seronegative. Both conserved end residues are part of each CDR3. A D gene is named only where the DNA matches it firmly. Only part of the rows carry a size: once, few, many, or a class if the clone is expanded.

CASRRDTSAEAFF | TGTGCCAGCAGACGGGACACCAGCGCTGAAGCTTTCTTT | TRBJ1-1 | 13 | TRBV28 | . | .
CAIRDREGSNTEAFF | TGTGCCATCCGGGACAGGGAGGGATCGAACACTGAAGCTTTCTTT | TRBJ1-1 | 15 | TRBV10-3 | TRBD1 | .
CASSTGAGNNQPQHF | TGCGCCAGCAGCACAGGGGCTGGGAACAATCAGCCCCAGCATTTT | TRBJ1-5 | 15 | TRBV5-1 | TRBD1 | .
CASSVEAGAVYEQYF | TGTGCCAGCAGCGTAGAAGCAGGGGCCGTCTACGAGCAGTACTTC | TRBJ2-7 | 15 | TRBV9 | . | .
CASALAGDDNEQFF | TGTGCCAGCGCTCTAGCGGGAGACGACAATGAGCAGTTCTTC | TRBJ2-1 | 14 | TRBV6-6 | TRBD2 | .
CASSLDRRLAGDYEQFF | TGTGCCAGCAGCTTAGATAGGCGGCTAGCGGGAGATTATGAGCAGTTCTTC | TRBJ2-1 | 17 | TRBV11-2 | TRBD2 | few
CASSLGGSYRVNTEAFF | TGTGCCAGCAGCTTGGGAGGGAGTTACCGGGTGAACACTGAAGCTTTCTTT | TRBJ1-1 | 17 | TRBV5-4 | . | .
CASSSLSGASHGYTF | TGCGCCAGCAGCTCCCTCAGTGGAGCCTCCCATGGCTACACCTTC | TRBJ1-2 | 15 | TRBV5-1 | . | .
CASSLGGTSGYNEQFF | TGTGCCAGCAGCTTGGGGGGGACTAGCGGATACAATGAGCAGTTCTTC | TRBJ2-1 | 16 | TRBV5-6 | TRBD2 | few
CASSYIIDSPYGYTF | TGTGCCAGCAGCTATATTATCGACAGCCCCTATGGCTACACCTTC | TRBJ1-2 | 15 | TRBV9 | . | .
CAISESILRGRGYNEQFF | TGTGCCATCAGTGAGTCGATACTTAGGGGGAGAGGCTACAATGAGCAGTTCTTC | TRBJ2-1 | 18 | TRBV10-3 | . | .
CASSQGSLINYGYTF | TGCGCCAGCAGCCAAGGGTCCCTAATTAACTATGGCTACACCTTC | TRBJ1-2 | 15 | TRBV4-1 | . | .
CASSFEGAETQYF | TGTGCCAGCAGCTTCGAGGGGGCGGAGACCCAGTACTTC | TRBJ2-5 | 13 | TRBV7-2 | TRBD1 | .
CAWSWTGRGTDTQYF | TGTGCCTGGAGTTGGACAGGGAGGGGGACAGATACGCAGTATTTT | TRBJ2-3 | 15 | TRBV30 | . | .
CAIRQATYEQYF | TGTGCCATCCGACAGGCAACCTACGAGCAGTACTTC | TRBJ2-7 | 12 | TRBV28 | . | .
CAISDQGVPRGYTF | TGTGCCATCAGTGACCAGGGGGTCCCTCGGGGCTACACCTTC | TRBJ1-2 | 14 | TRBV10-3 | TRBD1 | .
CASSLAPRPVLGTGEQQPQHF | TGCGCCAGCAGCTTGGCCCCTAGGCCCGTATTAGGGACAGGGGAGCAGCAGCCCCAGCATTTT | TRBJ1-5 | 21 | TRBV5-1 | TRBD1 | once
CSVDGQGRFYEQYF | TGCAGCGTTGACGGACAGGGGAGATTTTACGAGCAGTACTTC | TRBJ2-7 | 14 | TRBV29-1 | TRBD1 | .
CASSPVRYEQYF | TGTGCCAGCAGTCCCGTTCGGTACGAGCAGTACTTC | TRBJ2-7 | 12 | TRBV28 | . | .
CATRDRGNTEAFF | TGTGCCACCAGGGACAGGGGAAACACTGAAGCTTTCTTT | TRBJ1-1 | 13 | TRBV10-3 | TRBD1 | .
CASSLLVGQFEAFF | TGCGCCAGCAGCTTGCTGGTTGGTCAGTTTGAAGCTTTCTTT | TRBJ1-1 | 14 | TRBV5-1 | . | .
CASRSYQGRRSSGANVLTF | TGTGCCAGCCGGTCATATCAGGGTCGTAGAAGCTCTGGGGCCAACGTCCTGACTTTC | TRBJ2-6 | 19 | TRBV27 | . | .
CASSEVPRTGLWEQYF | TGTGCCAGCAGTGAGGTCCCCCGGACAGGGCTGTGGGAGCAGTACTTC | TRBJ2-7 | 16 | TRBV2 | TRBD1 | .
CASSSGRGETQYF | TGCGCCAGCAGCTCCGGACGGGGAGAGACCCAGTACTTC | TRBJ2-5 | 13 | TRBV5-1 | . | .